A selection of T cell receptor beta chains follows, all from one sample in a study of blood T cell repertoires in COVID-19. Measured with immunoSEQ multiplex PCR; TCRdb has only the in-frame clones, and not every one. The sample has about 190,000 clones, roughly four fifths seen once. The source material was peripheral blood. All receptors come from a man younger than 45 with active or convalescent COVID-19. The CDR3 runs from the conserved cysteine through the conserved F or W. The D gene is left open where the match is weak. Clone size is given for some rows only: seen once, a few or many times, or a class if the clone is expanded.

abundance	d_gene	v_gene	j_gene	CDR3nt	CDR3aa
NA	TRBD2	TRBV7-6	TRBJ2-7	TGTGCCAGCAGCCCCCGGGACTACAACTACGAGCAGTACTTC	CASSPRDYNYEQYF
NA	TRBD1	TRBV27	TRBJ1-6	TGTGCCAGCAGGACCTTCCTGTACAGGGGGTCCGATTCACCCCTCCACTTT	CASRTFLYRGSDSPLHF
few	TRBD2	TRBV6-1	TRBJ2-5	TGTGCCAGCAGTGACCTAGCGGGAGGGCAAGAGACCCAGTACTTC	CASSDLAGGQETQYF
NA	NA	TRBV21-1	TRBJ2-7	TGTGCCAGCAGCATCGACCGAACAGGGGTATCCTACGAGCAGTACTTC	CASSIDRTGVSYEQYF
NA	TRBD2	TRBV11-3	TRBJ2-1	TGTGCCAGCAGCCCGAGCGGGGATAAGTCCTACAATGAGCAGTTCTTC	CASSPSGDKSYNEQFF
NA	TRBD1	TRBV5-1	TRBJ2-1	TGCGCCAGCAGCTTCGGGGGACAGGGTAAGAATGAGCAGTTCTTC	CASSFGGQGKNEQFF
NA	NA	TRBV24-1	TRBJ1-2	TGTGCCAGCCAGGCTAACTATGGCTACACCTTC	CASQANYGYTF
NA	TRBD1	TRBV24-1	TRBJ1-2	TGTGCCACCAGTGATTTGACAGGGGGAACAGACGGCTACACCTTC	CATSDLTGGTDGYTF
NA	TRBD1	TRBV30	TRBJ1-5	TGTGCCTGGAAGGGACAGGGCAATCAGCCCCAGCATTTT	CAWKGQGNQPQHF
NA	TRBD2	TRBV10-3	TRBJ2-7	TGTGCCTCCACCGAATCGGGAGGGTACGAGCAGTACTTC	CASTESGGYEQYF
NA	NA	TRBV18	TRBJ1-1	TGTGCCAGCTCACCACGGGGGCGGGTTGACACTGAAGCTTTCTTT	CASSPRGRVDTEAFF
NA	NA	TRBV10-2	TRBJ1-4	TGCGCCAGCAGTGAGTCTACTGGTAATGAAAAACTGTTTTTT	CASSESTGNEKLFF
NA	NA	TRBV5-4	TRBJ2-5	TGTGCCAGCAGCTCGAGAAGTCAAGAGACCCAGTACTTC	CASSSRSQETQYF
NA	TRBD1	TRBV6-5	TRBJ2-5	TGTGCCAGCAGCCGGGGACAGGGAGGGGAGACCCAGTACTTC	CASSRGQGGETQYF
NA	NA	TRBV7-2	TRBJ1-3	TGTGCCAGCAGCTCCCGGACTTTCCCCTCTGGAAACACCATATATTTT	CASSSRTFPSGNTIYF
NA	NA	TRBV30	TRBJ2-7	TGTGCCTGGAGTCGGGTCTACGAGCAGTACTTC	CAWSRVYEQYF
NA	NA	TRBV27	TRBJ1-1	TGTGCCAGCAGAGCGAGGCCTCGGGCGGGCACTGAAGCTTTCTTT	CASRARPRAGTEAFF
NA	TRBD2	TRBV13	TRBJ2-3	TGTGCCAGCAGCTCAGGTGGACTAGCGGGTGGGGGGCCGCAGTATTTT	CASSSGGLAGGGPQYF
NA	NA	TRBV20-1	TRBJ2-3	TGCAGTGCTAGTGGGGCAGGGGGCACAGATACGCAGTATTTT	CSASGAGGTDTQYF